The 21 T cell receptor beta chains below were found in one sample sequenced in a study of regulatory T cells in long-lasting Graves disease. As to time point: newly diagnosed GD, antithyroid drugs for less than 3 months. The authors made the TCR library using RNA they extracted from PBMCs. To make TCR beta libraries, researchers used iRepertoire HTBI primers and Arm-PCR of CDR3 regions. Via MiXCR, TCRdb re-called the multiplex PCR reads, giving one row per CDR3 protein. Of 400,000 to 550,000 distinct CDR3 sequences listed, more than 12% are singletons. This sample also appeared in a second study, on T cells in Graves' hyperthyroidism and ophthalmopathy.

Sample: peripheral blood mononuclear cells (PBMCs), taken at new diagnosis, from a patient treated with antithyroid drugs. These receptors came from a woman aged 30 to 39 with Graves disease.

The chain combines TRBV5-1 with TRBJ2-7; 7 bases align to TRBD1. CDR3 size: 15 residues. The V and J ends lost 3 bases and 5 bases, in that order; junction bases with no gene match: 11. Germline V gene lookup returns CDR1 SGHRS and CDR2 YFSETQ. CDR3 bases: TGCGCCAGCAGCTCCAGCCAGGGGGTGGGTCACGAGCAGTACTTC. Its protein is CASSSSQGVGHEQYF.

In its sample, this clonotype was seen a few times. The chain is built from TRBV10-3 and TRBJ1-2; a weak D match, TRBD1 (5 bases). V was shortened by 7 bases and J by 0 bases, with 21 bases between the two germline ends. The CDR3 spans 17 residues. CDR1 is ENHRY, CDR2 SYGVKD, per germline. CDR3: CAINIEDSRVANYGYTF. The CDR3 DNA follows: TGTGCCATCAACATAGAAGATAGCAGGGTCGCTAACTATGGCTACACCTTC.

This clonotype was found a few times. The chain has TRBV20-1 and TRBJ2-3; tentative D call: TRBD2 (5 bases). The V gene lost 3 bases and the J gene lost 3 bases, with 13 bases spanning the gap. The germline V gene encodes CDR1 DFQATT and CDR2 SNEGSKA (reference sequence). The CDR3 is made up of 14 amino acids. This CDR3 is CSASGGLWTDTQYF. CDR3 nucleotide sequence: TGCAGTGCTAGCGGCGGGCTCTGGACAGATACGCAGTATTTT.

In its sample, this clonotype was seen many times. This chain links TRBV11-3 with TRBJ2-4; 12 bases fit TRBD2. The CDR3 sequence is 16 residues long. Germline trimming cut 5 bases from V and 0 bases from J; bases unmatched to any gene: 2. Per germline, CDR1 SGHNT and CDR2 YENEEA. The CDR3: CASSPGLAGAKNIQYF. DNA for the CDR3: TGTGCCAGCAGCCCGGGACTAGCGGGAGCCAAAAACATTCAGTACTTC. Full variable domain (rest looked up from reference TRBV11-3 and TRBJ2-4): EAGVVQSPRYKIIEKKQPVAFWCNPISGHNTLYWYLQNLGQGPELLIRYENEEAVDDSQLPKDRFSAERLKGVDSTLKIQPAELGDSAVYLCASSPGLAGAKNIQYFGAGTRLSVL.

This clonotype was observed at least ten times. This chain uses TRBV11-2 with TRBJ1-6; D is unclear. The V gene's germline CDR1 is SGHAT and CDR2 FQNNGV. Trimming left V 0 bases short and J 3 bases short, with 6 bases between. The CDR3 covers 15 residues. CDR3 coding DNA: TGTGCCAGCAGCTTAGAACAGTTCTATAATTCACCCCTCCACTTT. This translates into CASSLEQFYNSPLHF.

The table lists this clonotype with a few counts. CDR3: CASSLSGTDLYEQYF. The CDR3 region has the DNA TGCGCCAGCAGCTTATCCGGGACGGACCTCTACGAGCAGTACTTC. J is TRBJ2-7 and V is TRBV5-1; TRBD1 or TRBD2 may be the D gene (5 bases each). This CDR3 has 15 amino acids. CDR1 and CDR2 from the germline V gene are SGHRS and YFSETQ. V gave up 2 bases and J gave up 3 bases, with 15 bases separating them.

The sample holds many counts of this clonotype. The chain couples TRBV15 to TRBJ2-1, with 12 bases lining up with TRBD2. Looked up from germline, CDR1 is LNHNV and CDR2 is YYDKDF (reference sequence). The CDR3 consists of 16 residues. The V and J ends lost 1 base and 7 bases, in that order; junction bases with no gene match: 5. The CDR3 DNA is TGTGCCACCAGCAGAGGCGGACTAGCGGGATCGAATGAGCAGTTCTTC. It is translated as CATSRGGLAGSNEQFF.

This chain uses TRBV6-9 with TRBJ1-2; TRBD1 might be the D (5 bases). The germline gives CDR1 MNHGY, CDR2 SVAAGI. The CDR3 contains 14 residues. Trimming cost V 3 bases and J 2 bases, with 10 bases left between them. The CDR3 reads CASSYVGPNYGYTF. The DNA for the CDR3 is TGTGCCAGCAGTTACGTGGGACCCAACTATGGCTACACCTTC.

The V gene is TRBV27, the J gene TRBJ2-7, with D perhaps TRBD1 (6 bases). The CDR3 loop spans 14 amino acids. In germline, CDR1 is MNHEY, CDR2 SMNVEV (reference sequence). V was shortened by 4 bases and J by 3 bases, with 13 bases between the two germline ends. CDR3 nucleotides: TGTGCCAGCAGTTCTACCGGGACAAACTACGAGCAGTACTTC. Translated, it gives CASSSTGTNYEQYF.

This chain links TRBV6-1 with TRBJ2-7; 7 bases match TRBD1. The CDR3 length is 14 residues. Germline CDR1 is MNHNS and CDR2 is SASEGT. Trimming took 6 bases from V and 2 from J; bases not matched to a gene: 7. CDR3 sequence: CASSRDSSTYEQYF. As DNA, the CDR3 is TGTGCCAGCAGCCGGGACAGTTCAACCTACGAGCAGTACTTC.

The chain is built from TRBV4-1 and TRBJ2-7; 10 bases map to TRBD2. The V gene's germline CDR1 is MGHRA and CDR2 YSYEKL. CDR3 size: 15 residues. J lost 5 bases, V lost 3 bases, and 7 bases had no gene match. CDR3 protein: CASSQHRTSGNEQYF. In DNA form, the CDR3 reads TGCGCCAGCAGCCAGCACCGAACTAGCGGGAACGAGCAGTACTTC.

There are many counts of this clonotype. CDR3 sequence (DNA): TGTGCCAGCAGCCAAAGGACAGCCACCTACGAGCAGTACTTC. Protein product: CASSQRTATYEQYF. This rearrangement joins TRBV3-1 to TRBJ2-7, with TRBD1 as a possible D gene (6 bases). Trimming cost V 2 bases and J 2 bases, with 10 bases left between them. The CDR3 has 14 residues. CDR1 and CDR2 from the germline V gene are LGHDT and YNNKEL (reference sequence).

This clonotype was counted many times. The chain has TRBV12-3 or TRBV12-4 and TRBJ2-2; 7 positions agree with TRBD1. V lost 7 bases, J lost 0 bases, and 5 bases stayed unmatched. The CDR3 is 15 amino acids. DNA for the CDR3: TGTGCCAGCAAACTTGGGACAGCGAACACCGGGGAGCTGTTTTTT. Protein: CASKLGTANTGELFF.

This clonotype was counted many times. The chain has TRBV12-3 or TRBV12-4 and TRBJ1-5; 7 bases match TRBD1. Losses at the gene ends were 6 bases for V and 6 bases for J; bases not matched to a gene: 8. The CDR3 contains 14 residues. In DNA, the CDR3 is TGTGCCAGCAGCCTTCACAGGGGAGGTCAGCCCCAGCATTTT. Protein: CASSLHRGGQPQHF.

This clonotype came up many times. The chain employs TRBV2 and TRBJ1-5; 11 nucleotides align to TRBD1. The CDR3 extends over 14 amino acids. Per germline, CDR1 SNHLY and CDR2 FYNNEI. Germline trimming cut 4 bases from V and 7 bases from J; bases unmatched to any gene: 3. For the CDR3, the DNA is TGTGCCAGCAGTGGGACAGGGGGCGTCCAGCCCCAGCATTTT. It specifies CASSGTGGVQPQHF.

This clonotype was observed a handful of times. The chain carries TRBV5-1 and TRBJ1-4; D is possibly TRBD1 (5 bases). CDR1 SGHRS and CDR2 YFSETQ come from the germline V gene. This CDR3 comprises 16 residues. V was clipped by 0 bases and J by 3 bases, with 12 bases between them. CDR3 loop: CASSLGRDSSNEKLFF. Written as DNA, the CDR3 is TGCGCCAGCAGCTTGGGAAGGGACTCGTCTAATGAAAAACTGTTTTTT.

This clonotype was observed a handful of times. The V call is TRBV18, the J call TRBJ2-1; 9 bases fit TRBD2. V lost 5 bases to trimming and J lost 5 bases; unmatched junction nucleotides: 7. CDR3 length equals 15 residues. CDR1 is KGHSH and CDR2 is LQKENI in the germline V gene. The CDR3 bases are TGTGCCAGCTCATCATTAGCGGGAGCTGACAATGAGCAGTTCTTC. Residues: CASSSLAGADNEQFF. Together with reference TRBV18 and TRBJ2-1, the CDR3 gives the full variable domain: NAGVMQNPRHLVRRRGQEARLRCSPMKGHSHVYWYRQLPEEGLKFMVYLQKENIIDESGMPKERFSAEFPKEGPSILRIQQVVRGDSAAYFCASSSLAGADNEQFFGPGTRLTVL.

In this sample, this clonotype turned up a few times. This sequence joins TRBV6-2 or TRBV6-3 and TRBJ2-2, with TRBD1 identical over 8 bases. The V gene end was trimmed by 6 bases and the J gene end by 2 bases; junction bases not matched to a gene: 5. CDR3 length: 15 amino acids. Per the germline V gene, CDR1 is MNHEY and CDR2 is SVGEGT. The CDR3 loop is CASRQGGSNTGELFF. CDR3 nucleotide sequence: TGTGCCAGCAGACAGGGGGGTTCTAACACCGGGGAGCTGTTTTTT.

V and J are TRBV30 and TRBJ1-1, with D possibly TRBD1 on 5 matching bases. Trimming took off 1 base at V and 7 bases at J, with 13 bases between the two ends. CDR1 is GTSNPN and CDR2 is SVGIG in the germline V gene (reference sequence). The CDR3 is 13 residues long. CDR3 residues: CAWSATAGVEAFF. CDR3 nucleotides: TGTGCCTGGAGTGCCACCGCGGGGGTTGAAGCTTTCTTT. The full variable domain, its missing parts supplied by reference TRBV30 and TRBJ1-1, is SQTIHQWPATLVQPVGSPLSLECTVEGTSNPNLYWYRQAAGRGLQLLFYSVGIGQISSEVPQNLSASRPQDRQFILSSKKLLLSDSGFYLCAWSATAGVEAFFGQGTRLTVV.

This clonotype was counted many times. CDR3 nucleotide sequence: TGTGCCACATTCTCCGGGACAGGGAACACCGGGGAGCTGTTTTTT. It translates to CATFSGTGNTGELFF. This chain uses TRBV6-1 with TRBJ2-2, with TRBD1 matching 8 bases. The V and J ends lost 10 bases and 1 base, in that order; junction bases with no gene match: 8. In germline, CDR1 is MNHNS, CDR2 SASEGT. The CDR3 sequence is 15 residues long.

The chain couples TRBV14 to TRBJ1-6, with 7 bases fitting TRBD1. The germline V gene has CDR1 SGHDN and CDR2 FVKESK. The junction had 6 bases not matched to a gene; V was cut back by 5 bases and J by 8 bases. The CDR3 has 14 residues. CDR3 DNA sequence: TGTGCCAGCAGCGGGACAGCCCATTATTCACCCCTCCACTTT. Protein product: CASSGTAHYSPLHF.